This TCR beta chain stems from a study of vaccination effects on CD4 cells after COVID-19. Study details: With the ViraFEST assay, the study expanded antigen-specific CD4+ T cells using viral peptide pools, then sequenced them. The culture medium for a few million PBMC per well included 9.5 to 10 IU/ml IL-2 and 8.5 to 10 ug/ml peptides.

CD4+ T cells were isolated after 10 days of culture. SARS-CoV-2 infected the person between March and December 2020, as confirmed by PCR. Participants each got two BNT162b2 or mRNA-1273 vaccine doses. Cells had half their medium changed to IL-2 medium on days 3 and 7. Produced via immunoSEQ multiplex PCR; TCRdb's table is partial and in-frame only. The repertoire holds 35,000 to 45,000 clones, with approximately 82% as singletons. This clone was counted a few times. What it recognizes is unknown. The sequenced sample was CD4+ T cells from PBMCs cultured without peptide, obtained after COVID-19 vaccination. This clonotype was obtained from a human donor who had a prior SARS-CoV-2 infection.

The DNA for the CDR3 is TGTGCCAGCAGTGAACAGGTTAGCAATCAGCCCCAGCATTTT. This codes for CASSEQVSNQPQHF. V and J are TRBV2 and TRBJ1-5, with unresolved D. CDR3 length: 14 amino acids. Germline V CDR1 and CDR2: SNHLY, FYNNEI. V dropped 2 bases and J dropped 0 bases, with 5 bases sitting between them.